The T cell receptor (beta chain) under discussion was sequenced for a study of technical replicates of blood from a few donors. Here immunoSEQ multiplex PCR was the method, and the copy in TCRdb shows in-frame clones only, minus some. The sample includes more than 65,000 clones, around nine tenths of them seen just once. The CDR3 extends over 14 amino acids. Germline V gene data show CDR1 as MNHEY and CDR2 as SVGAGI. The V segment lost 2 bases and the J segment 15 bases; nucleotides outside the gene matches: 7. The receptor's source is a human donor in good health. Sequencing was carried out using T cells isolated from PBMCs. The rearrangement joins TRBV6-5 to TRBJ2-1; 13 bases map to TRBD2. This CDR3 is CASSYDGTSGMSFF. In DNA, the CDR3 is TGTGCCAGCAGTTACGACGGGACTAGCGGGATGTCGTTCTTC.